The present entry profiles one TCR beta chain with its context. What it binds is unknown. This sample is part of a study of T cell responses to AZD1222 COVID-19 vaccine. V lost 5 bases and J 7 bases, leaving 21 bases between the germline ends. The CDR3 runs to 16 residues. Germline values: CDR1 SGHAT, CDR2 FQNNGV. Data came from immunoSEQ multiplex PCR; TCRdb stores just in-frame clones and leaves some out. The sample records more than 110,000 clones, about nine tenths being singletons. Study results and limitations: Targets within unmutated variant regions were reportedly found for nearly half of spike-specific TCRs. AZD1222 recipients seropositive at baseline numbered only six or seven. At 160-218 and 743-854, vaccine-associated CD4 TCRs were dominant, and they spanned spike. White British donors predominated, females outnumbered males, and clonal diversity was possibly underestimated.

The receptor was isolated from an adult in good health. The chain couples TRBV11-2 to TRBJ2-1; TRBD1 or TRBD2 may be the D gene (6 bases each). The material sequenced was peripheral blood, taken on day 0 of AZD1222 vaccination. The CDR3 sequence: CASSPLPRGRRNEQFF. CDR3 coding DNA: TGTGCCAGCAGCCCTCTTCCCCGGGGGCGCCGAAATGAGCAGTTCTTC.